Shown below are 23 T cell receptor beta chains from a single sample sequenced in a study of T-cell memory formation after mild COVID-19. TCRdb re-analysed the 5' RACE reads in MiXCR, keeping a single row per CDR3 protein. The table shows roughly 200,000 distinct CDR3 sequences, with around 21% occurring only once. Material: PBMCs or a T cell subset sorted from them (not recorded which). These receptors all stem from an adult woman who had mild COVID-19 (a few samples of this study predate the infection). Cell type and time point are not known.

The chain links TRBV24-1 to TRBJ2-3; 9 nucleotides align to TRBD2. V was pared by 5 bases and J by 6 bases, with 11 bases of the junction left unmatched. The CDR3 is 16 amino acids. The germline CDR1 and CDR2 sequences are KGHDR and SFDVKD. The CDR3 reads CATSARPGTSMDTQYF. DNA for the CDR3: TGTGCCACCAGTGCCCGCCCCGGGACTAGCATGGATACGCAGTATTTT.

This chain joins TRBV18 and TRBJ2-7; TRBD1 agrees at 7 bases. Germline V CDR1 and CDR2: KGHSH, LQKENI. This CDR3 contains 17 residues. Trimming cost V 5 bases and J 1 base; bases outside gene matches: 14. CDR3 region: CASSATSSTGLSYEQYF. The DNA for the CDR3 is TGTGCCAGCTCAGCGACGTCTTCGACAGGGTTATCCTACGAGCAGTACTTC.

The chain joins TRBV7-9 to TRBJ2-1; TRBD2 aligns across 10 bases. The germline V gene has CDR1 SEHNR and CDR2 FQNEAQ (reference sequence). There are 19 residues in the CDR3. With V trimmed by 5 bases and J by 0 bases, 13 bases remained unmatched. Here the CDR3 reads CASSHRDIRLAGSYNEQFF. The CDR3 coding sequence is TGTGCCAGCAGCCACCGGGACATAAGACTAGCGGGCTCCTACAATGAGCAGTTCTTC.

This chain uses TRBV7-9 with TRBJ1-1; D may be TRBD1 (6 bases). The germline CDR1 and CDR2 sequences are SEHNR and FQNEAQ (reference sequence). V was shortened by 4 bases and J by 1 base, with 13 bases between the two germline ends. The CDR3 has 15 amino acids. CDR3 protein: CASSSRTEENTEAFF. The CDR3 nucleotides read TGTGCCAGCAGCTCGCGGACAGAGGAGAACACTGAAGCTTTCTTT.

The CDR3: CASRGAGGAYGYTF. In nucleotides, the CDR3 is TGTGCCAGCAGGGGGGCTGGGGGAGCCTATGGCTACACCTTC. This chain connects TRBV2 to TRBJ1-2; tentatively, D is TRBD1 (6 bases). The CDR3 is made up of 14 amino acids. Trimming took 6 bases from V and 4 from J, leaving 15 bases between them. From germline, CDR1 is SNHLY and CDR2 FYNNEI.

The chain has TRBV4-1 and TRBJ2-2; D is ambiguous. Trimming shortened V by 5 bases and J by 7 bases, and 17 bases separated the two germline ends. Germline V gives CDR1 MGHRA, CDR2 YSYEKL. This CDR3 is built from 15 residues. In DNA form, the CDR3 reads TGCGCCAGCAGCGACCAAGGGATTGACGGCGGGGAGCTGTTTTTT. Residues: CASSDQGIDGGELFF.

This clonotype was recorded a few times. This rearrangement joins TRBV20-1 to TRBJ2-7; the D gene is possibly TRBD2 (5 bases). The CDR3 has 11 residues. Germline CDR1 and CDR2: DFQATT and SNEGSKA (reference sequence). Trimming removed 6 bases from V and 6 bases from J, with 12 bases in between. The CDR3 nucleotides read TGCAGTGCCGCCGGACTGGGCGAGCAGTACTTC. Translation gives CSAAGLGEQYF.

The chain employs TRBV11-2 and TRBJ2-3, with 11 bases lining up with TRBD2. Trimming at V came to 3 bases and at J to 1 base, leaving 9 bases not matched to a gene. CDR3 length equals 18 residues. In germline, CDR1 is SGHAT, CDR2 FQNNGV. The CDR3 here is CASSFLLAGGGGTDTQYF. The CDR3 DNA is TGTGCCAGCAGCTTTCTCCTAGCGGGGGGAGGTGGCACAGATACGCAGTATTTT.

This clonotype was found a few times. This chain joins TRBV7-9 and TRBJ2-7, with D perhaps assigned TRBD1 or TRBD2 (5 bases each). Germline V gives CDR1 SEHNR, CDR2 FQNEAQ (reference sequence). V gave up 5 bases and J gave up 3 bases, with 11 bases separating them. The CDR3 runs to 13 residues. CDR3 residues: CASSLGTIYEQYF. The CDR3 DNA follows: TGTGCCAGCAGCCTCGGGACGATCTACGAGCAGTACTTC.

There are a few counts of this clonotype. This chain's CDR3 is CASSDSAESSYNEQFF. DNA of the CDR3: TGTGCCAGCAGTGACTCTGCTGAGAGCTCCTACAATGAGCAGTTCTTC. The chain recombines TRBV6-4 with TRBJ2-1; D gene uncertain. This CDR3 is built from 16 residues. The V gene lost 0 bases and the J gene lost 0 bases, with 9 bases spanning the gap. From germline, CDR1 is MRHNA and CDR2 SNTAGT.

This clonotype was observed a handful of times. The CDR3: CASSWGVGTDTQYF. CDR3 coding DNA: TGTGCCAGCAGCTGGGGGGTGGGCACAGATACGCAGTATTTT. The genes are TRBV7-2 and TRBJ2-3; possibly TRBD2 for D (6 bases). Germline lookup yields CDR1 SGHTA and CDR2 FQGNSA. Trimming took off 4 bases at V and 1 base at J, with 9 bases between the two ends. The CDR3 extends over 14 amino acids.

This clonotype was counted between two and nine times. The V gene is TRBV5-1, the J gene TRBJ1-1; D call uncertain. Germline V gene data show CDR1 as SGHRS and CDR2 as YFSETQ. CDR3 length: 17 residues. The V gene lost 3 bases and the J gene lost 1 base, with 19 bases spanning the gap. The CDR3 protein is CASSSLGTGAGNTEAFF. The CDR3 DNA sequence: TGCGCCAGCAGCTCCCTCGGCACCGGTGCTGGGAACACTGAAGCTTTCTTT.

The V call is TRBV29-1, the J call TRBJ2-1; unclear D gene. The CDR3 length is 12 residues. The ends were cut back, 1 base at V and 9 bases at J, with 10 bases in the middle. Germline V gives CDR1 SQVTM, CDR2 ANQGSEA. CDR3: CSVEGPNPEQFF. CDR3 sequence (DNA): TGCAGCGTTGAAGGCCCCAACCCTGAGCAGTTCTTC.

This clonotype was seen more than once but under ten times. This sequence joins TRBV12-3 or TRBV12-4 and TRBJ1-5; D not certain. The germline V and J ends were trimmed by 5 bases and 3 bases, with 20 bases remaining between them. The CDR3 is 17 residues long. The CDR3 region has the DNA TGTGCCAGCAGTCCTCTCACACGGTCGCTCGACAATCAGCCCCAGCATTTT. This sequence encodes CASSPLTRSLDNQPQHF.

This clonotype was seen just once. The rearrangement uses TRBV6-2 or TRBV6-3 and TRBJ1-4; the D gene is possibly TRBD1 (5 bases). The CDR3 spans 14 residues. Germline-derived CDR1 and CDR2 are MNHEY and SVGEGT. Trimming stripped 7 bases from V and 5 bases from J, with 14 bases between. The CDR3 nucleotides are TGTGCCAGCAACGCCGGGGGTTCCAATGAAAAACTGTTTTTT. Translating gives CASNAGGSNEKLFF.

This clonotype was counted a few times. In DNA, the CDR3 is TGCAGCGTTGAATACAGGGGGCAATACGAGCAGTACTTC. Translating gives CSVEYRGQYEQYF. The J gene is TRBJ2-7, the V gene TRBV29-1; 9 bases are shared with TRBD1. Germline V gene lookup returns CDR1 SQVTM and CDR2 ANQGSEA. The CDR3 extends over 13 amino acids. The V gene end was trimmed by 2 bases and the J gene end by 4 bases; junction bases not matched to a gene: 3.

This clonotype showed up just a few times. The V call is TRBV27, the J call TRBJ2-7; D may be TRBD2 (6 bases). Germline V CDR1 and CDR2: MNHEY, SMNVEV (reference sequence). Trimming pared 4 bases from V and 12 bases from J, leaving 13 bases between. This CDR3 is built from 11 residues. The CDR3 region has the DNA TGTGCCAGCAGTTCAACTAGCTGGATGTACTTC. It codes for CASSSTSWMYF.

This clonotype was counted only a few times. The chain recombines TRBV20-1 with TRBJ2-2; no clear D gene. CDR3 length equals 16 residues. The germline V and J ends were trimmed by 0 bases and 2 bases, with 13 bases remaining between them. Germline-derived CDR1 and CDR2 are DFQATT and SNEGSKA (reference sequence). The CDR3 DNA reads TGCAGTGCTAGAGATTTCAGGATTCCTAACACCGGGGAGCTGTTTTTT. Translation: CSARDFRIPNTGELFF.

The chain couples TRBV4-1 to TRBJ2-1, with D unclear. Germline V gene lookup returns CDR1 MGHRA and CDR2 YSYEKL. Trimming removed 4 bases at V and 0 bases at J, with 13 bases between. The CDR3 is 16 residues long. CDR3 nucleotide sequence: TGCGCCAGCAGCCCACACCCTGGTAGCTCCTACAATGAGCAGTTCTTC. Its protein is CASSPHPGSSYNEQFF.

V is TRBV9 and J is TRBJ2-1, with TRBD1 matching 8 bases. V was clipped by 4 bases and J by 6 bases; unmatched bases: 9. The CDR3 totals 15 residues. CDR1 SGDLS and CDR2 YYNGEE come from the germline V gene. The CDR3 bases are TGTGCCAGCAGCCCCCCGGACAGGGAAGGCAATGAGCAGTTCTTC. Protein product: CASSPPDREGNEQFF.

This chain joins TRBV24-1 and TRBJ2-1; a possible D gene is TRBD1 (6 bases). With 1 base removed from V and 5 bases from J, the gap between germline ends came to 17 bases. Germline V gene sequence: CDR1 KGHDR, CDR2 SFDVKD. The CDR3 totals 17 residues. CDR3 loop: CATSDFEQGHPDNEQFF. As DNA, the CDR3 is TGTGCCACCAGTGATTTTGAACAGGGTCATCCGGACAATGAGCAGTTCTTC.

DNA of the CDR3: TGTGCCAGCAGCGTAGCGGGCACAGATACGCAGTATTTT. Its protein product is CASSVAGTDTQYF. The chain uses TRBV9 and TRBJ2-3, with unresolved D. Germline V gives CDR1 SGDLS, CDR2 YYNGEE. Trimming removed 0 bases from V and 1 base from J, with 3 bases in between. The CDR3 runs to 13 residues.

V usage is TRBV5-1 and J usage is TRBJ2-2, with 8 bases aligning to TRBD2. This CDR3 has 15 residues. With 5 bases clipped from V and 0 bases from J, the junction kept 3 bases outside the gene matches. Germline values: CDR1 SGHRS, CDR2 YFSETQ. CDR3 loop: CASRFSGANTGELFF. The CDR3 DNA sequence: TGCGCCAGCAGATTTAGCGGGGCGAACACCGGGGAGCTGTTTTTT.